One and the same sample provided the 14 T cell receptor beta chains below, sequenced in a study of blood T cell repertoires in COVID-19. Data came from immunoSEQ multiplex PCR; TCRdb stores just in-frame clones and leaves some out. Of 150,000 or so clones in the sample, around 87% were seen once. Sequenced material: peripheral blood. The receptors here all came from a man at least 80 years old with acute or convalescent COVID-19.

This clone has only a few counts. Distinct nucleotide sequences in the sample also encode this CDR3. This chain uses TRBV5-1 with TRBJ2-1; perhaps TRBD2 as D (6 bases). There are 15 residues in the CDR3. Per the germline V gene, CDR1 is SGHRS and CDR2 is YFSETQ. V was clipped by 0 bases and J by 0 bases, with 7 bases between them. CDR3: CASSLDGSSYNEQFF. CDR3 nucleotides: TGCGCCAGCAGCTTGGACGGGAGCTCCTACAATGAGCAGTTCTTC.

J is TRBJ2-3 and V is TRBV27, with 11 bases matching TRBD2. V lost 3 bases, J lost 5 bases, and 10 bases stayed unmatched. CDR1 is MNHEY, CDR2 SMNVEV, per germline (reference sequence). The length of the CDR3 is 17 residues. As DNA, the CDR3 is TGTGCCAGCAGTTTCCTTTTACTAGCGGGAGTAATAGATACGCAGTATTTT. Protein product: CASSFLLLAGVIDTQYF.

The CDR3 loop reads CASSLTGGVEAFF. The DNA of the CDR3 is TGTGCCAGCAGCTTGACAGGGGGCGTCGAAGCTTTCTTT. This chain links TRBV7-2 with TRBJ1-1; 10 positions agree with TRBD1. Trimming cost V 3 bases and J 8 bases; bases outside gene matches: 3. The CDR3 extends over 13 amino acids. Germline CDR1 and CDR2: SGHTA and FQGNSA.

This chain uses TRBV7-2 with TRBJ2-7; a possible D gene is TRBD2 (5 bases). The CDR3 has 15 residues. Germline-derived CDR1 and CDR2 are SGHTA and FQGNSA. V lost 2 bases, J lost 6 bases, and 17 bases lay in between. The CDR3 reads CASSLSSGNLVEQYF. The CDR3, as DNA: TGTGCCAGCAGCTTATCATCCGGGAATCTAGTCGAGCAGTACTTC.

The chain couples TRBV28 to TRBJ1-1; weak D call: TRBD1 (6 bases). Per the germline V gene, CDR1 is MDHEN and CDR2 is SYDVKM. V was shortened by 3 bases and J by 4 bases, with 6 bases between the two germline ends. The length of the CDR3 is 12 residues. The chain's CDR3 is CASSFRGTEAFF. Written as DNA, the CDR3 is TGTGCCAGCAGTTTCAGGGGCACTGAAGCTTTCTTT.

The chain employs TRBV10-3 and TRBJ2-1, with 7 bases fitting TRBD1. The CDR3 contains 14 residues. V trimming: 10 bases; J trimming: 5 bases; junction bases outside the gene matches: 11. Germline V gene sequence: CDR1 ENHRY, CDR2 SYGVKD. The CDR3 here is CATRGTVTNNEQFF. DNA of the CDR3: TGTGCCACCCGAGGGACAGTAACGAACAATGAGCAGTTCTTC.

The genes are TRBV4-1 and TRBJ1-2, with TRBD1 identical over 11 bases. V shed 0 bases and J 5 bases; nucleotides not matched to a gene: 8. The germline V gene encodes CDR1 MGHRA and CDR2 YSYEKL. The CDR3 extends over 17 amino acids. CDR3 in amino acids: CASSQDLLGTGGYGYTF. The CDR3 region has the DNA TGCGCCAGCAGCCAAGATCTTCTTGGGACAGGGGGTTATGGCTACACCTTC.

CDR3 sequence: CASSRTSEPYNEQFF. Written as DNA, the CDR3 is TGCGCCAGCAGTCGGACTAGCGAACCTTACAATGAGCAGTTCTTC. The chain employs TRBV10-1 and TRBJ2-1, with 9 bases aligning to TRBD2. Germline CDR1 WNHNN, CDR2 SYGVQD (reference sequence). This CDR3 has 15 residues. V gave up 5 bases and J gave up 4 bases; unmatched junction bases: 6.

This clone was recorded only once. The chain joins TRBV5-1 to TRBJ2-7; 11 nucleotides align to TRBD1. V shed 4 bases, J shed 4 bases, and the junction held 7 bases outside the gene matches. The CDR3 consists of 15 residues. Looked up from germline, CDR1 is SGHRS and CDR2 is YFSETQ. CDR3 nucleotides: TGCGCCAGCAGCGGTGGACAGGGGGCGCGGTACGAGCAGTACTTC. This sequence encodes CASSGGQGARYEQYF.

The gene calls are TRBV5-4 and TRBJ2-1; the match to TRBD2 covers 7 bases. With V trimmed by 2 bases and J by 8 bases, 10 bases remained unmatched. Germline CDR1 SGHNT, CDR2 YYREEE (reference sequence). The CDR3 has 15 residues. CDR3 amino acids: CASSFKQEGRDEQFF. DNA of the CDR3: TGTGCCAGCAGCTTCAAACAAGAGGGGAGGGATGAGCAGTTCTTC.

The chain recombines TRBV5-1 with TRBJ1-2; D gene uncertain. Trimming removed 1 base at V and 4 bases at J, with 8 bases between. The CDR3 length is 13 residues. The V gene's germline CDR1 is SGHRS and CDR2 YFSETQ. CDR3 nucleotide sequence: TGCGCCAGCAGCTTGACGGAGAGCTATGGCTACACCTTC. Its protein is CASSLTESYGYTF.

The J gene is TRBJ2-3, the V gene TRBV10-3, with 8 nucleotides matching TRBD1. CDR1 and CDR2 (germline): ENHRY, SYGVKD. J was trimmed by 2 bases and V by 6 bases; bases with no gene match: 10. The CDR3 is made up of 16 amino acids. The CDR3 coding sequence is TGTGCCATCAGAGACAGGGGAAAGAGGGACACAGATACGCAGTATTTT. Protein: CAIRDRGKRDTDTQYF.

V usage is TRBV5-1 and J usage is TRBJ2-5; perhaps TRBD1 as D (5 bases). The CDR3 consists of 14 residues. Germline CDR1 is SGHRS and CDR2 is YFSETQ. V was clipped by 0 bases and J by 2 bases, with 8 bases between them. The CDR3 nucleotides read TGCGCCAGCAGCTTGGTGACAGCACAAGAGACCCAGTACTTC. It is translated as CASSLVTAQETQYF.

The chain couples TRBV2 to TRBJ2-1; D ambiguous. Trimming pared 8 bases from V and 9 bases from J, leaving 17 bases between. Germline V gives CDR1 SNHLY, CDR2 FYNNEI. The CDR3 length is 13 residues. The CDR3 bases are TGTGCCAGCTACGGTAGTTTTCTTGGTGAGCAGTTCTTC. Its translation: CASYGSFLGEQFF.